A single sample is the source of the 23 T cell receptor beta chains below, sequenced in a study of blood T cell repertoires in COVID-19. Sequencing used immunoSEQ multiplex PCR; TCRdb keeps in-frame clones, though not all of them. The table has about 210,000 clones, about 80% seen once; the top ten hold roughly 2.6%. What was sequenced was peripheral blood. These receptors were taken from a woman in her 40s with active or convalescent COVID-19.

The chain combines TRBV6-5 with TRBJ1-4; TRBD1 might be the D (6 bases). Looked up from germline, CDR1 is MNHEY and CDR2 is SVGAGI. The CDR3 is made up of 16 amino acids. V was pared by 3 bases and J by 11 bases, with 22 bases between. CDR3 amino acids: CASSYLETGPLGKLFF. In nucleotides, the CDR3 is TGTGCCAGCAGTTATCTCGAAACAGGGCCTTTGGGGAAACTGTTTTTT.

The genes are TRBV29-1 and TRBJ2-7; D remains ambiguous. Germline CDR1 SQVTM, CDR2 ANQGSEA. The ends were cut back, 5 bases at V and 2 bases at J, with 7 bases in the middle. The CDR3 covers 11 residues. The CDR3 loop is CSVTETYEQYF. The CDR3 nucleotides are TGCAGCGTTACAGAGACCTACGAGCAGTACTTC.

The chain couples TRBV19 to TRBJ1-5; D is possibly TRBD1 (6 bases). This CDR3 has 15 residues. Germline assignment: CDR1 LNHDA and CDR2 SQIVND (reference sequence). Trimming shortened V by 1 base and J by 1 base, and 8 bases separated the two germline ends. CDR3: CASSIGQGSNQPQHF. DNA for the CDR3: TGTGCCAGTAGTATAGGCCAGGGGAGCAATCAGCCCCAGCATTTT.

This sequence joins TRBV30 and TRBJ1-1; unclear D gene. Trimming took off 6 bases at V and 4 bases at J, with 12 bases between the two ends. The CDR3 extends over 12 amino acids. The V gene's germline CDR1 is GTSNPN and CDR2 SVGIG (reference sequence). CDR3 protein: CACERRGTEAFF. CDR3 bases: TGTGCCTGCGAGCGGCGGGGCACTGAAGCTTTCTTT.

In DNA form, the CDR3 reads TGTGCCACCAGCAGGAGGACAGCGATCTATAATTCACCCCTCCACTTT. Translated: CATSRRTAIYNSPLHF. V usage is TRBV15 and J usage is TRBJ1-6; D is perhaps TRBD1 (6 bases). CDR1 and CDR2 (germline): LNHNV, YYDKDF (reference sequence). Deletions cut 3 bases from V and 3 bases from J, with 12 bases between. The CDR3 has 16 amino acids.

This clone was recorded only once. V usage is TRBV5-1 and J usage is TRBJ1-6; maybe TRBD1 (6 bases). In germline, CDR1 is SGHRS, CDR2 YFSETQ. Trimming took 2 bases from V and 13 from J, leaving 19 bases between them. This CDR3 region has 15 residues. CDR3 bases: TGCGCCAGCAGCTTCGCAGGGGCTCGAGAGGATCCCCTCCACTTT. This sequence encodes CASSFAGAREDPLHF.

This chain's CDR3 is CASSSGTGAMNTEAFF. CDR3 bases: TGTGCCAGCTCATCCGGGACAGGGGCCATGAACACTGAAGCTTTCTTT. The gene calls are TRBV18 and TRBJ1-1; the match to TRBD1 covers 10 bases. The CDR3 loop spans 16 amino acids. Germline lookup yields CDR1 KGHSH and CDR2 LQKENI. J was trimmed by 0 bases and V by 5 bases; bases with no gene match: 6.

The chain recombines TRBV7-3 with TRBJ2-1; 7 bases fit TRBD2. This CDR3 contains 16 residues. The germline V gene has CDR1 SGHTA and CDR2 FQGTGA. V was pared by 4 bases and J by 0 bases, with 6 bases of the junction left unmatched. CDR3 loop: CASSSKGGSSYNEQFF. CDR3 DNA sequence: TGTGCCAGCAGCTCCAAGGGCGGGAGCTCCTACAATGAGCAGTTCTTC.

The chain joins TRBV7-9 to TRBJ1-2; tentative D call: TRBD1 (5 bases). This CDR3 comprises 17 residues. Germline values: CDR1 SEHNR, CDR2 FQNEAQ (reference sequence). V was clipped by 4 bases and J by 4 bases, with 22 bases between them. CDR3 residues: CASSSSMTDRWAYGYTF. The CDR3 DNA sequence: TGTGCCAGCAGCTCTTCGATGACAGACCGTTGGGCCTATGGCTACACCTTC.

The chain has TRBV3-1 (or the pseudogene TRBV3-2) and TRBJ2-2; no firm D call. Germline V CDR1 and CDR2: LGHDT, YNNKEL (reference sequence). V lost 1 base, J lost 2 bases, and 2 bases lay in between. There are 13 residues in the CDR3. The CDR3, as DNA: TGTGCCAGCAGCCAAGTAAACACCGGGGAGCTGTTTTTT. It yields the protein CASSQVNTGELFF.

In its sample, this clone was seen a few times. The CDR3 nucleotides are TGTGCTGGACAGGGGAACTACGAGCAGTACTTC. This gives the protein CAGQGNYEQYF. The gene calls are TRBV30 and TRBJ2-7, with 9 bases identical to TRBD1. Germline V gene lookup returns CDR1 GTSNPN and CDR2 SVGIG (reference sequence). The CDR3 length is 11 residues.

This clone has just one count. One end of the junction varies from germline; a read error may be responsible. The rearrangement uses TRBV12-3 or TRBV12-4 and TRBJ1-1; tentatively, D is TRBD1 (6 bases). The CDR3 is made up of 10 amino acids. The CDR3 coding sequence is TGTGCCAGCAGTTTTGAGACAGGCGCGTTT. This gives the protein CASSFETGAF.

The chain links TRBV7-2 to TRBJ2-7, with 9 bases fitting TRBD2. The J segment lost 0 bases and the V segment lost 5 bases, leaving 5 bases of the junction unmatched. Germline V gene data show CDR1 as SGHTA and CDR2 as FQGNSA. This CDR3 has 15 amino acids. CDR3 region: CASSPQGLASYEQYF. CDR3 DNA: TGTGCCAGCAGCCCCCAGGGACTAGCCTCCTACGAGCAGTACTTC.

This clone turned up a few times. This chain joins TRBV2 and TRBJ1-5; 7 bases are shared with TRBD1. The CDR3 loop spans 14 amino acids. Germline V lookup: CDR1 SNHLY, CDR2 FYNNEI. V lost 6 bases to trimming and J lost 3 bases; unmatched junction nucleotides: 5. The CDR3 nucleotides read TGTGCCAGCAGACCGGGACAGATCAATCAGCCCCAGCATTTT. Encoded protein: CASRPGQINQPQHF.

This clone appeared once. The genes are TRBV2 and TRBJ1-1; possibly TRBD1 for D (6 bases). The V end was cut by 7 bases, the J end by 2 bases, with 17 bases between. Per germline, CDR1 SNHLY and CDR2 FYNNEI. The CDR3 sequence is 15 residues long. The CDR3 coding sequence is TGTGCCAGCAACCCGGCACAGGGCGGCAACACTGAAGCTTTCTTT. Its protein product is CASNPAQGGNTEAFF.

This clone was seen a single time. The chain is built from TRBV5-1 and TRBJ2-3, with D perhaps TRBD1 (5 bases). V dropped 0 bases and J dropped 5 bases, with 22 bases sitting between them. The CDR3 totals 18 residues. CDR1 is SGHRS, CDR2 YFSETQ, per germline. CDR3 nucleotides: TGCGCCAGCAGCTTGGTTGTTTTGGGGCCGTCGGAGTTAGATACGCAGTATTTT. Translated, it gives CASSLVVLGPSELDTQYF.

This chain links TRBV9 with TRBJ2-1, with 7 bases aligning to TRBD1. This CDR3 region has 15 residues. Germline CDR1 reads SGDLS; CDR2 reads YYNGEE. V shed 4 bases, J shed 7 bases, and the junction held 11 bases outside the gene matches. CDR3 amino acids: CASSLDTGTENEQFF. The CDR3, as DNA: TGTGCCAGCAGCTTGGACACCGGGACAGAGAATGAGCAGTTCTTC.

The V and J genes are TRBV2 and TRBJ1-4; D is possibly TRBD1 (6 bases). Deletions cut 7 bases from V and 4 bases from J, with 16 bases between. Germline loops: CDR1 SNHLY, CDR2 FYNNEI. This CDR3 contains 15 residues. CDR3 protein: CASTWSGQDNEKLFF. In nucleotides, the CDR3 is TGTGCCAGCACCTGGTCGGGACAAGATAATGAAAAACTGTTTTTT.

This clone has a handful of counts. This chain connects TRBV5-1 to TRBJ1-4; TRBD1 might be the D (5 bases). From germline, CDR1 is SGHRS and CDR2 YFSETQ. The CDR3 spans 15 residues. Trimming pared 4 bases from V and 8 bases from J, leaving 18 bases between. CDR3 in DNA: TGCGCCAGCAGCCCAGGTACAGGCCCAAGGGAAAAACTGTTTTTT. Residues: CASSPGTGPREKLFF.

The rearrangement links TRBV2 to TRBJ2-2; D gene ambiguous. CDR1 and CDR2 from the germline V gene are SNHLY and FYNNEI. The CDR3 runs to 13 residues. V was shortened by 7 bases and J by 7 bases, with 13 bases between the two germline ends. For the CDR3, the DNA is TGTGCCAGCAATGAGAACACGCTCGGGGAGCTGTTTTTT. Translation: CASNENTLGELFF.

The chain combines TRBV7-8 with TRBJ1-4; D is possibly TRBD1 (5 bases). V gave up 10 bases and J gave up 0 bases, with 12 bases separating them. Germline CDR1 is SGHVS and CDR2 is FQNEAQ. This CDR3 is built from 14 residues. Written as DNA, the CDR3 is TGTGCCACCCGACAGCTTGCAACTAATGAAAAACTGTTTTTT. Residues: CATRQLATNEKLFF.

The chain has TRBV18 and TRBJ2-5; TRBD1 aligns across 9 bases. The V gene's germline CDR1 is KGHSH and CDR2 LQKENI. This CDR3 has 16 residues. V was pared by 2 bases and J by 5 bases, with 9 bases of the junction left unmatched. For the CDR3, the DNA is TGTGCCAGCTCACCAAGCCGGACAGGGGCGGGGGAGACCCAGTACTTC. Translation: CASSPSRTGAGETQYF.

This clone was seen a handful of times. V usage is TRBV14 and J usage is TRBJ1-6, with 12 nucleotides matching TRBD1. The J segment lost 9 bases and the V segment lost 2 bases, leaving 5 bases of the junction unmatched. Germline-derived CDR1 and CDR2 are SGHDN and FVKESK. CDR3 length equals 16 residues. This CDR3 is CASSQLRDRGLSPLHF. The CDR3 coding sequence is TGTGCCAGCAGCCAACTCCGGGACAGGGGGCTTTCACCCCTCCACTTT.